The clone carrying this T cell receptor beta chain was recorded many times. The data belong to a study of blood T cells in healthy people across ages. Using a J-beta primer mix together with a sample-barcoded 5' primer, a second PCR was run for roughly 6 to 12 cycles. Using its own MiXCR run on the 5' RACE reads, TCRdb lists one record per CDR3 protein. The profile shows about 780,000 distinct CDR3 sequences, about 47% of them singletons. This CDR3 is 13 amino acids long. The germline V gene has CDR1 MNHEY and CDR2 SVGAGI. V was clipped by 7 bases and J by 1 base, with 10 bases between them. This receptor was obtained from an elderly man in good health. The chain couples TRBV6-5 to TRBJ1-1; maybe TRBD1 (6 bases). Specimen: blood. The CDR3 protein is CASTLGGNTEAFF. CDR3 nucleotide sequence: TGTGCCAGCACCCTAGGGGGGAACACTGAAGCTTTCTTT.